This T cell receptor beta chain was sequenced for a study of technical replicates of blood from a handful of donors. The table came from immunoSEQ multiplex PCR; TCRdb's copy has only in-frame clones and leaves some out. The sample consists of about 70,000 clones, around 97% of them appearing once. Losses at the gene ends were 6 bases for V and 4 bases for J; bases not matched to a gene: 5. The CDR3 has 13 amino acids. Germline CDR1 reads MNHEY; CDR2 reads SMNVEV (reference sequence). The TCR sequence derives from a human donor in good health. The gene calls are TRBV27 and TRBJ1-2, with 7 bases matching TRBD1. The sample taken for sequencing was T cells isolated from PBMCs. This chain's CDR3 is CASRTGPGYGYTF. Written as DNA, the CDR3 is TGTGCCAGCAGGACAGGGCCGGGCTATGGCTACACCTTC.